These 9 T cell receptor beta chains share one sample of origin, sequenced in a study of blood T cell repertoires in COVID-19. The data were produced by immunoSEQ multiplex PCR, yet TCRdb's version contains in-frame clones alone and is incomplete. The sample holds under 300,000 clones; 75% to 90% are singletons and the top ten take 6% to 7%. The specimen was PBMCs or T cells enriched from blood (not recorded which). The source is a woman aged 25 to 39 with acute COVID-19.

The V gene is TRBV5-1, the J gene TRBJ2-5, with D maybe TRBD2 (5 bases). The CDR3 covers 14 residues. V shed 0 bases and J shed 5 bases, with 11 bases lying between them. Germline V gives CDR1 SGHRS, CDR2 YFSETQ. The CDR3 here is CASSLAPGLETQYF. The CDR3 region has the DNA TGCGCCAGCAGCTTGGCGCCGGGGTTGGAGACCCAGTACTTC.

This clone was detected once. This chain joins TRBV11-2 and TRBJ1-2; 9 bases are a match to TRBD1. This CDR3 is built from 13 residues. Germline CDR1 is SGHAT and CDR2 is FQNNGV. After removal of 4 bases from V and 8 bases from J, the junction contained 5 bases not matched to a gene. The CDR3 DNA reads TGTGCCAGCAGCTACGGGACAGGGCGCGGCTACACCTTC. This encodes CASSYGTGRGYTF.

This chain uses TRBV30 with TRBJ1-4; D perhaps matches TRBD1 (5 bases). Trimming stripped 3 bases from V and 5 bases from J, with 16 bases between. The CDR3 consists of 15 residues. CDR1 and CDR2 from the germline V gene are GTSNPN and SVGIG (reference sequence). CDR3: CAWSPPGLGNEKLFF. CDR3 nucleotide sequence: TGTGCCTGGAGCCCCCCAGGGCTGGGCAATGAAAAACTGTTTTTT.

The rearrangement joins TRBV3-1 (or the pseudogene TRBV3-2) to TRBJ2-7; 8 bases align to TRBD2. The trim removed 5 bases at V and 5 bases at J, leaving 11 bases unmatched. The CDR3 covers 15 residues. In germline, CDR1 is LGHDT, CDR2 YNNKEL (reference sequence). CDR3 region: CASSNGLANRHEQYF. The DNA of the CDR3 is TGTGCCAGCAGCAATGGACTAGCTAACCGCCACGAGCAGTACTTC.

V is TRBV5-4 and J is TRBJ1-6; 9 positions match TRBD1. Germline CDR1 SGHNT, CDR2 YYREEE (reference sequence). J gave up 9 bases and V 6 bases, and 10 bases lay outside the gene matches. The CDR3 length is 15 residues. The CDR3, as DNA: TGTGCCAGCAAGAGGACAGGGGATTTAAGTTCACCCCTCCACTTT. Translating gives CASKRTGDLSSPLHF.

CDR3 in amino acids: CASSLAMGLAGGRAYEQYF. DNA of the CDR3: TGCGCCAGCAGCTTAGCTATGGGACTAGCGGGAGGGAGGGCCTACGAGCAGTACTTC. The chain combines TRBV5-1 with TRBJ2-7; 16 positions match TRBD2. The germline gives CDR1 SGHRS, CDR2 YFSETQ. The CDR3 is 19 residues long. V gave up 2 bases and J gave up 2 bases; unmatched junction bases: 10.

The rearrangement links TRBV7-3 to TRBJ1-5; D might be TRBD1 (6 bases). Between the trimmed V and J ends, which lost 4 bases and 9 bases, there was a span of 13 bases. The CDR3 has 13 amino acids. In germline, CDR1 is SGHTA, CDR2 FQGTGA. The CDR3 here is CASSSEGGAPQHF. CDR3 nucleotide sequence: TGTGCCAGCAGCTCCGAAGGGGGTGCGCCCCAGCATTTT.

This clone appeared a single time. V usage is TRBV28 and J usage is TRBJ2-6, with a tentative D call TRBD1 (6 bases). Per the germline V gene, CDR1 is MDHEN and CDR2 is SYDVKM. The CDR3 runs 15 residues. Trimming removed 6 bases at V and 3 bases at J, with 12 bases between. The CDR3 reads CASSPNRVGANVLTF. Here the CDR3 DNA reads TGTGCCAGCAGCCCAAACAGGGTTGGGGCCAACGTCCTGACTTTC.

The V call is TRBV30, the J call TRBJ1-1, with 10 bases that match TRBD1. The CDR3 length is 19 residues. The V and J ends lost 2 bases and 0 bases, in that order; junction bases with no gene match: 15. CDR1 is GTSNPN, CDR2 SVGIG, per germline (reference sequence). CDR3 DNA: TGTGCCTGGAGTCGGGAGACAGGGGGCCTTGTTGTGGTGAACACTGAAGCTTTCTTT. It codes for CAWSRETGGLVVVNTEAFF.